These 17 T cell receptor beta chains originate from one sample sequenced in a study of cytomegalovirus exposure and HLA in healthy donors. The PCR used 60 Vbeta and 13 Jbeta primers. Using immunoSEQ multiplex PCR, the repertoire was profiled, and TCRdb retains in-frame clones only, with some absent. In the table there are about 90,000 clones, less than 65% of which are singletons. The sample consisted of PBMCs. The receptors originated from a woman aged 25 to 45 in good health and CMV-seropositive.

The CDR3 region is CASSPRQGRGATDTQYF. CDR3 bases: TGTGCCAGCAGCCCCCGCCAGGGGCGGGGGGCGACAGATACGCAGTATTTT. The chain has TRBV9 and TRBJ2-3, with 8 bases fitting TRBD2. CDR3 length: 17 amino acids. The V and J ends lost 4 bases and 3 bases, in that order; junction bases with no gene match: 13. Looked up from germline, CDR1 is SGDLS and CDR2 is YYNGEE.

The rearrangement uses TRBV5-1 and TRBJ2-5, with no clear D. The closer fit of TRBJ2-7 to the DNA end suggests the J call may be wrong. The CDR3 has 13 amino acids. Germline CDR1 is SGHRS and CDR2 is YFSETQ. The CDR3 spells CASSPYDFYEQYF. Written as DNA, the CDR3 is TGCGCCAGCAGCCCCTATGATTTCTACGAGCAGTACTTC.

This chain links TRBV6-1 with TRBJ1-4; D may be TRBD1 (6 bases). V was cut by 2 bases and J by 10 bases, with 11 bases left in between. CDR3 length: 13 residues. Per germline, CDR1 MNHNS and CDR2 SASEGT. In DNA, the CDR3 is TGTGCCAGCAGTGAACGACAAGGGGGAAAACTGTTTTTT. Protein product: CASSERQGGKLFF.

CDR3 nucleotides: TGTGCCACCAGCAGACAGGGGGATCGATGGGAGACCCAGTACTTC. The encoded protein is CATSRQGDRWETQYF. J is TRBJ2-5 and V is TRBV15; 7 nucleotides line up with TRBD1. The germline V gene encodes CDR1 LNHNV and CDR2 YYDKDF (reference sequence). Trimming removed 2 bases from V and 5 bases from J; junction bases left unmatched: 8. The CDR3 consists of 15 residues. The whole variable domain, filled in from reference TRBV15 and TRBJ2-5, reads DAMVIQNPRYQVTQFGKPVTLSCSQTLNHNVMYWYQQKSSQAPKLLFHYYDKDFNNEADTPDNFQSRRPNTSFCFLDIRSPGLGDTAMYLCATSRQGDRWETQYFGPGTRLLVL.

The gene calls are TRBV19 and TRBJ2-2, with 14 bases identical to TRBD2. The V and J ends lost 7 bases and 0 bases, in that order; junction bases with no gene match: 4. Germline CDR1 is LNHDA and CDR2 is SQIVND (reference sequence). The CDR3 has 17 residues. The CDR3 sequence is CASTGTSGGPNTGELFF. The CDR3 DNA follows: TGTGCCAGTACGGGGACTAGCGGGGGCCCGAACACCGGGGAGCTGTTTTTT.

The V call is TRBV18, the J call TRBJ2-5, with D hard to call. Germline lookup yields CDR1 KGHSH and CDR2 LQKENI. Trimming took off 8 bases at V and 4 bases at J, with 8 bases between the two ends. CDR3 length: 11 amino acids. CDR3 sequence reads: CASTSGETQYF. CDR3 coding DNA: TGTGCCAGCACGTCGGGAGAGACCCAGTACTTC.

This clone was counted between two and nine times. The chain carries TRBV7-3 and TRBJ2-2; tentative D call: TRBD1 (6 bases). Between the trimmed V and J ends, which lost 0 bases and 5 bases, there was a span of 16 bases. The length of the CDR3 is 17 residues. From germline, CDR1 is SGHTA and CDR2 FQGTGA. The CDR3 nucleotides are TGTGCCAGCAGCTTAACGTGGGTCAGGGGCTATACCGGGGAGCTGTTTTTT. Protein sequence: CASSLTWVRGYTGELFF.

The rearrangement uses TRBV5-1 and TRBJ2-5, with a weak D call TRBD1 (5 bases). The CDR3 contains 16 residues. Trimming stripped 1 base from V and 5 bases from J, with 18 bases between. CDR1 is SGHRS, CDR2 YFSETQ, per germline. The CDR3 sequence: CASSLSLGATAETQYF. CDR3 bases: TGCGCCAGCAGCTTGTCTTTAGGGGCGACCGCGGAGACCCAGTACTTC.

The chain links TRBV6-6 to TRBJ2-2; D might be TRBD1 (6 bases). This CDR3 is built from 16 residues. Germline V gene data show CDR1 as MNHNY and CDR2 as SVGAGI (reference sequence). Trimming took 5 bases from V and 1 from J, leaving 14 bases between them. The CDR3 reads CASSVGQTKNTGELFF. CDR3 DNA: TGTGCCAGCAGTGTCGGACAGACGAAGAACACCGGGGAGCTGTTTTTT.

This clone has more than one count but fewer than ten. The chain combines TRBV10-2 with TRBJ2-5; D ambiguous. The ends were cut back, 5 bases at V and 11 bases at J, with 12 bases in the middle. Germline V gives CDR1 WSHSY, CDR2 SAAADI. The CDR3 consists of 11 residues. CDR3 loop: CASSPLVEQYF. CDR3 DNA: TGCGCCAGCAGTCCCTTGGTGGAGCAGTACTTC.

This chain joins TRBV7-6 and TRBJ1-6, with D possibly matching TRBD1 (5 bases). Trimming cost V 5 bases and J 8 bases, with 13 bases left between them. The CDR3 is made up of 14 amino acids. The germline V gene encodes CDR1 SGHVS and CDR2 FNYEAQ. The CDR3 DNA is TGTGCCAGCAGCCCAGGAGGGGTGCATTCACCCCTCCACTTT. Encoded protein: CASSPGGVHSPLHF.

The chain joins TRBV25-1 to TRBJ1-2; 11 nucleotides match TRBD1. This CDR3 contains 15 residues. Germline assignment: CDR1 MGHDK and CDR2 SYGVNS. Unmatched junction bases numbered 9, after V lost 4 bases and J lost 8 bases. CDR3 region: CASSALDRGLGGYTF. The DNA of the CDR3 is TGTGCCAGCAGTGCTTTGGACAGGGGGCTCGGGGGCTACACCTTC.

The rearrangement links TRBV19 to TRBJ2-1, with D maybe TRBD1 (6 bases). V was clipped by 2 bases and J by 5 bases, with 19 bases between them. Per germline, CDR1 LNHDA and CDR2 SQIVND (reference sequence). The CDR3 consists of 17 residues. The CDR3 region has the DNA TGTGCCAGTAGTATAAGGTCGGGACATAGAAGGGACAATGAGCAGTTCTTC. Residues: CASSIRSGHRRDNEQFF. The whole variable domain, remainder taken from reference TRBV19 and TRBJ2-1, is DGGITQSPKYLFRKEGQNVTLSCEQNLNHDAMYWYRQDPGQGLRLIYYSQIVNDFQKGDIAEGYSVSREKKESFPLTVTSAQKNPTAFYLCASSIRSGHRRDNEQFFGPGTRLTVL.

The chain uses TRBV7-2 and TRBJ1-2; D uncertain. Trimming shortened V by 0 bases and J by 8 bases, and 4 bases separated the two germline ends. The CDR3 contains 11 residues. The germline gives CDR1 SGHTA, CDR2 FQGNSA. The CDR3 DNA reads as TGTGCCAGCAGCTTAGCCGCGGGCTACACCTTC. It translates to CASSLAAGYTF.

This chain links TRBV19 with TRBJ1-2; unclear D gene. From germline, CDR1 is LNHDA and CDR2 SQIVND (reference sequence). Deletions cut 5 bases from V and 0 bases from J, with 7 bases between. This CDR3 has 13 amino acids. The CDR3 nucleotides are TGTGCCAGTAGTTCGACACCTAACTATGGCTACACCTTC. It codes for CASSSTPNYGYTF.

J is TRBJ2-3 and V is TRBV7-9; no definite D call. The germline V and J ends were trimmed by 5 bases and 5 bases, with 11 bases remaining between them. The CDR3 runs to 13 residues. Germline-derived CDR1 and CDR2 are SEHNR and FQNEAQ (reference sequence). The CDR3 DNA reads as TGTGCCAGCAGCCTGAATCGGGTAGATACGCAGTATTTT. Translating gives CASSLNRVDTQYF.

This chain uses TRBV19 with TRBJ2-1, with 7 positions matching TRBD1. The germline V gene encodes CDR1 LNHDA and CDR2 SQIVND (reference sequence). J lost 4 bases, V lost 3 bases, and 6 bases had no gene match. The CDR3 length is 15 residues. CDR3 DNA: TGTGCCAGTAGTATGAGACAGGGCCTATACAATGAGCAGTTCTTC. It yields the protein CASSMRQGLYNEQFF.